Each of the 31 T cell receptor beta chains below was sequenced from the same sample in a study of Ad26.COV2.S vaccination and SARS-CoV-2 variants listed by TCRdb under 2021. The sample's treatment or condition, from its label and the paper: 19 received Ad26.COV2.S at low or high dose, single or two shots; 5 received placebo; per-sample allocation not given. For vaccine and placebo recipients, repertoires were sequenced using samples collected on day 63 after the first injection. Libraries came from the immunoSEQ multiplex PCR assay. TCRdb holds this immuneACCESS table with in-frame rearrangements only. Some clones are missing; in checked studies, unresolved V genes explain under half, and the rest has no known cause. In all, the sample holds fewer than 400,000 clones, and about 88% of those were seen once. The ten largest clones represent around 1.8% of the sample. The sequencing used peripheral blood, collected in a trial of Ad26.COV2.S vaccine versus placebo. The receptors come from a person aged 18-60 years who received the Ad26.COV2.S COVID-19 vaccine or a placebo.

This clone was seen just once. V usage is TRBV30 and J usage is TRBJ2-7, with D possibly matching TRBD1 (6 bases). CDR3 length: 13 amino acids. Trimming took off 5 bases at V and 0 bases at J, with 11 bases between the two ends. Per the germline V gene, CDR1 is GTSNPN and CDR2 is SVGIG (reference sequence). Written as DNA, the CDR3 is TGTGCCTGGTCAGGGGCGATCTCCTACGAGCAGTACTTC. Translating it yields CAWSGAISYEQYF.

The V gene is TRBV7-9, the J gene TRBJ2-7; 8 positions match TRBD2. The CDR3 covers 14 residues. Trimming at V came to 0 bases and at J to 6 bases, leaving 4 bases not matched to a gene. Germline loops: CDR1 SEHNR, CDR2 FQNEAQ (reference sequence). Here the CDR3 DNA reads TGTGCCAGCAGCTTAGCAGGCCTAGCGGGCGAGCAGTACTTC. This sequence encodes CASSLAGLAGEQYF.

This chain connects TRBV6-5 to TRBJ2-1; TRBD2 aligns across 10 bases. The germline V gene has CDR1 MNHEY and CDR2 SVGAGI. V was pared by 7 bases and J by 10 bases, with 13 bases of the junction left unmatched. This CDR3 is 15 amino acids long. DNA for the CDR3: TGTGCCAGCATCCGAGGAGCGGGAGGGCCGCGGGAGCAGTTCTTC. Protein product: CASIRGAGGPREQFF.

The chain carries TRBV28 and TRBJ1-5; TRBD1 matches 7 bases. Looked up from germline, CDR1 is MDHEN and CDR2 is SYDVKM. The CDR3 consists of 14 residues. The V and J ends lost 5 bases and 7 bases, in that order; junction bases with no gene match: 8. The CDR3 spells CASSPTGNGQPQHF. The CDR3 nucleotides are TGTGCCAGCAGTCCGACAGGGAATGGGCAGCCCCAGCATTTT.

This clone has only a few counts. The V call is TRBV2, the J call TRBJ2-7; 7 bases are a match to TRBD2. V shed 8 bases and J 1 base; nucleotides not matched to a gene: 2. This CDR3 comprises 12 residues. Germline V gene data show CDR1 as SNHLY and CDR2 as FYNNEI. Here the CDR3 reads CASGRGSYEQYF. The CDR3, as DNA: TGTGCCAGCGGGAGGGGTTCCTACGAGCAGTACTTC.

The genes are TRBV7-2 and TRBJ2-7; D is unresolved. This CDR3 has 14 amino acids. Germline CDR1 reads SGHTA; CDR2 reads FQGNSA. V lost 1 base, J lost 2 bases, and 9 bases lay in between. In DNA form, the CDR3 reads TGTGCCAGCAGCTTAGGGGCGGAACCCTACGAGCAGTACTTC. Translating it yields CASSLGAEPYEQYF. Drawing the rest from reference TRBV7-2 and TRBJ2-7, the complete variable domain is GAGVSQSPSNKVTEKGKDVELRCDPISGHTALYWYRQSLGQGLEFLIYFQGNSAPDKSGLPSDRFSAERTGGSVSTLTIQRTQQEDSAVYLCASSLGAEPYEQYFGPGTRLTVT.

For this clone: This CDR3 is also generated by other DNA sequences in the sample. V is TRBV18 and J is TRBJ2-5; D possibly matches TRBD1 or TRBD2 (6 bases each). Trimming stripped 0 bases from V and 5 bases from J, with 10 bases between. Looked up from germline, CDR1 is KGHSH and CDR2 is LQKENI. This CDR3 spans 14 amino acids. CDR3 region: CASSPPGGAETQYF. DNA of the CDR3: TGTGCCAGCTCACCACCGGGGGGCGCTGAGACCCAGTACTTC.

This clone was counted a single time. The chain couples TRBV6-5 to TRBJ1-3; D unclear. Trimming left V 1 base short and J 0 bases short, with 10 bases between. The CDR3 extends over 16 amino acids. Per germline, CDR1 MNHEY and CDR2 SVGAGI. In DNA form, the CDR3 reads TGTGCCAGCAGTTACTTTTCCCCCTCCTCTGGAAACACCATATATTTT. Its protein is CASSYFSPSSGNTIYF.

This clone came up once. The chain has TRBV7-2 and TRBJ1-1, with no clear D. V shed 5 bases and J shed 7 bases, with 14 bases lying between them. Germline V lookup: CDR1 SGHTA, CDR2 FQGNSA. The CDR3 is 13 amino acids. CDR3 in DNA: TGTGCCAGCAGCGCAACCGGCCTGGGTGAAGCTTTCTTT. As protein: CASSATGLGEAFF.

The chain links TRBV5-6 to TRBJ2-3, with D maybe TRBD2 (5 bases). The CDR3 has 15 residues. The V gene lost 4 bases and the J gene lost 0 bases, with 12 bases spanning the gap. Germline-derived CDR1 and CDR2 are SGHDT and YYEEEE. CDR3 sequence: CASSPPGGSTDTQYF. DNA for the CDR3: TGTGCCAGCAGCCCTCCGGGCGGGAGCACAGATACGCAGTATTTT.

CDR3 residues: CASSYSTGFYGYTF. CDR3 DNA sequence: TGTGCCAGCAGTTACTCGACAGGGTTCTATGGCTACACCTTC. The V gene is TRBV6-2 or TRBV6-3, the J gene TRBJ1-2, with 7 bases aligning to TRBD1. This CDR3 comprises 14 residues. J lost 4 bases, V lost 0 bases, and 2 bases had no gene match. Germline V lookup: CDR1 MNHEY, CDR2 SVGEGT.

The V gene is TRBV4-2, the J gene TRBJ2-2; no reliable D call. Trimming removed 4 bases at V and 4 bases at J, with 7 bases between. This CDR3 is built from 13 residues. The germline V gene encodes CDR1 LGHNA and CDR2 YNFKEQ. The chain's CDR3 is CASSLAGTGELFF. CDR3 DNA: TGTGCCAGCAGCCTGGCAGGCACCGGGGAGCTGTTTTTT.

V is TRBV28 and J is TRBJ1-1, with 10 bases matching TRBD1. Germline V CDR1 and CDR2: MDHEN, SYDVKM. The CDR3 has 15 residues. V was pared by 7 bases and J by 1 base, with 6 bases of the junction left unmatched. The CDR3 protein is CASTRDRGWNTEAFF. Here the CDR3 DNA reads TGTGCCAGCACCCGGGACAGGGGATGGAACACTGAAGCTTTCTTT.

This clone was detected once. The chain couples TRBV28 to TRBJ2-4; 7 positions match TRBD2. The junction had 7 bases not matched to a gene; V was cut back by 5 bases and J by 3 bases. CDR1 is MDHEN, CDR2 SYDVKM, per germline. This CDR3 spans 15 amino acids. The CDR3 coding sequence is TGTGCCAGCAGTCCAGGGAGGGCTGTCAAAAACATTCAGTACTTC. As protein: CASSPGRAVKNIQYF. Using reference TRBV28 and TRBJ2-4 for the parts outside the CDR3, the full variable domain is DVKVTQSSRYLVKRTGEKVFLECVQDMDHENMFWYRQDPGLGLRLIYFSYDVKMKEKGDIPEGYSVSREKKERFSLILESASTNQTSMYLCASSPGRAVKNIQYFGAGTRLSVL.

The chain has TRBV6-5 and TRBJ2-7; 7 nucleotides align to TRBD2. Losses at the gene ends were 7 bases for V and 2 bases for J; bases not matched to a gene: 8. Germline values: CDR1 MNHEY, CDR2 SVGAGI. This CDR3 is built from 14 residues. DNA for the CDR3: TGTGCCAGCACCCGGGGGGAGGGTACCTACGAGCAGTACTTC. Its protein product is CASTRGEGTYEQYF.

This clone was picked up one time. V and J are TRBV7-8 and TRBJ1-6; perhaps TRBD1 as D (5 bases). This CDR3 comprises 17 residues. V lost 5 bases and J lost 3, with 17 bases in between. The germline V gene encodes CDR1 SGHVS and CDR2 FQNEAQ. The CDR3: CASSAHNSQDYNSPLHF. The CDR3 DNA reads TGTGCCAGCAGCGCGCACAACTCACAGGACTATAATTCACCCCTCCACTTT.

This chain uses TRBV12-3 or TRBV12-4 with TRBJ2-1, with 7 positions matching TRBD2. The V gene end was trimmed by 5 bases and the J gene end by 4 bases; junction bases not matched to a gene: 2. CDR3 size: 13 residues. The CDR3, as DNA: TGTGCCAGCAGTGGACTAGAGTACAATGAGCAGTTCTTC. Residues: CASSGLEYNEQFF.

This clone was seen a single time. The chain employs TRBV7-2 and TRBJ2-7; 9 bases map to TRBD2. CDR3 length: 16 residues. V lost 4 bases to trimming and J lost 2 bases; unmatched junction nucleotides: 9. The germline CDR1 and CDR2 sequences are SGHTA and FQGNSA. CDR3 nucleotide sequence: TGTGCCAGCAGCTCCCTAGCGGGAATCAACCCCTACGAGCAGTACTTC. It specifies CASSSLAGINPYEQYF.

The V gene is TRBV9, the J gene TRBJ2-7; 11 bases match TRBD2. V lost 0 bases, J lost 4 bases, and 9 bases stayed unmatched. CDR3 length: 17 residues. From germline, CDR1 is SGDLS and CDR2 YYNGEE. This CDR3 is CASSVGAGTSGFYEQYF. The CDR3 DNA is TGTGCCAGCAGCGTAGGGGCGGGGACTAGCGGCTTTTACGAGCAGTACTTC.

In this sample, this clone turned up once. J is TRBJ2-4 and V is TRBV3-1 (or the pseudogene TRBV3-2); 10 positions match TRBD2. Trimming cost V 4 bases and J 3 bases; bases outside gene matches: 3. CDR1 and CDR2 from the germline V gene are LGHDT and YNNKEL (reference sequence). The CDR3 has 15 amino acids. CDR3 in DNA: TGTGCCAGCAGCCGGGCTAGCGGGAGCAAAAACATTCAGTACTTC. The encoded protein is CASSRASGSKNIQYF.

A single count supports this clone. The rearrangement joins TRBV27 to TRBJ2-3; weak D call: TRBD2 (6 bases). CDR3 size: 17 residues. V gave up 6 bases and J gave up 0 bases, with 19 bases separating them. CDR1 is MNHEY, CDR2 SMNVEV, per germline (reference sequence). The CDR3 region has the DNA TGTGCCAGCAGCCTTTGGTTAGGGCGGGGTAGCACAGATACGCAGTATTTT. Protein: CASSLWLGRGSTDTQYF.

V is TRBV10-1 and J is TRBJ2-1; 12 bases map to TRBD2. CDR1 and CDR2 (germline): WNHNN, SYGVQD (reference sequence). The CDR3 totals 13 residues. Trimming cost V 8 bases and J 4 bases; bases outside gene matches: 0. This CDR3 reads CASGTSGYNEQFF. The CDR3 bases are TGCGCCAGCGGGACTAGCGGGTACAATGAGCAGTTCTTC.

V is TRBV5-8 and J is TRBJ2-7, with unresolved D. Germline V gene sequence: CDR1 SGHTS, CDR2 YDEGEE. CDR3 length: 16 amino acids. V was shortened by 0 bases and J by 0 bases, with 13 bases between the two germline ends. The CDR3 loop reads CASSLGASLHSYEQYF. The CDR3 bases are TGTGCCAGCAGCTTGGGTGCCAGCCTACACTCCTACGAGCAGTACTTC.

The chain couples TRBV2 to TRBJ1-4, with 8 bases aligning to TRBD1. CDR1 is SNHLY and CDR2 is FYNNEI in the germline V gene. The CDR3 totals 15 residues. Trimming at V came to 6 bases and at J to 2 bases, leaving 5 bases not matched to a gene. CDR3 residues: CASRFQGATNEKLFF. CDR3 coding DNA: TGTGCCAGCAGATTCCAGGGGGCTACTAATGAAAAACTGTTTTTT.

The V call is TRBV7-6, the J call TRBJ2-2; perhaps TRBD1 as D (5 bases). V lost 2 bases and J lost 0, with 10 bases in between. This CDR3 is built from 16 residues. Germline CDR1 reads SGHVS; CDR2 reads FNYEAQ. The CDR3 DNA reads as TGTGCCAGCAGCTTACGTGGACACTCGAACACCGGGGAGCTGTTTTTT. Amino acids: CASSLRGHSNTGELFF. Supplemented by reference TRBV7-6 and TRBJ2-2, the full variable domain reads GAGVSQSPRYKVTKRGQDVALRCDPISGHVSLYWYRQALGQGPEFLTYFNYEAQQDKSGLPNDRFSAERPEGSISTLTIQRTEQRDSAMYRCASSLRGHSNTGELFFGEGSRLTVL.

V is TRBV10-3 and J is TRBJ2-1, with D perhaps TRBD2 (5 bases). Germline CDR1 is ENHRY and CDR2 is SYGVKD. Trimming pared 2 bases from V and 8 bases from J, leaving 13 bases between. The CDR3 is 14 residues long. The CDR3 reads CAISERLAVDEQFF. The CDR3 coding sequence is TGTGCCATCAGTGAGCGGCTAGCAGTGGATGAGCAGTTCTTC.

V gene TRBV19 combines with J gene TRBJ1-1; a possible D gene is TRBD1 (5 bases). Germline CDR1 reads LNHDA; CDR2 reads SQIVND (reference sequence). V was shortened by 4 bases and J by 1 base, with 13 bases between the two germline ends. This CDR3 contains 15 residues. The CDR3 bases are TGTGCCAGTAGTAGAACCGGGACCGAGAACACTGAAGCTTTCTTT. Translation gives CASSRTGTENTEAFF.

This chain uses TRBV10-3 with TRBJ2-7; D remains unclear. The CDR3 runs 14 residues. V lost 2 bases to trimming and J lost 5 bases, with 13 bases between them. CDR1 is ENHRY, CDR2 SYGVKD, per germline. The CDR3 reads CAISERPIDDEQYF. The CDR3, as DNA: TGTGCCATCAGTGAGCGGCCCATCGATGACGAGCAGTACTTC.

The rearrangement joins TRBV7-9 to TRBJ1-1, with D hard to call. Trimming pared 5 bases from V and 3 bases from J, leaving 10 bases between. There are 13 residues in the CDR3. Germline V CDR1 and CDR2: SEHNR, FQNEAQ (reference sequence). The CDR3 loop reads CASSPAPYTEAFF. CDR3 in DNA: TGTGCCAGCAGCCCGGCGCCATACACTGAAGCTTTCTTT.

V is TRBV27 and J is TRBJ1-6; TRBD1 aligns across 8 bases. The CDR3 totals 15 residues. Per germline, CDR1 MNHEY and CDR2 SMNVEV (reference sequence). Losses at the gene ends were 3 bases for V and 7 bases for J; bases not matched to a gene: 5. Written as DNA, the CDR3 is TGTGCCAGCAGTTTTCAGGGGGCACGGAATTCACCCCTCCACTTT. Its translation: CASSFQGARNSPLHF.

The chain carries TRBV7-9 and TRBJ2-7; a weak D match, TRBD2 (5 bases). Germline V CDR1 and CDR2: SEHNR, FQNEAQ (reference sequence). This CDR3 region has 15 residues. Trimming took 1 base from V and 1 from J, leaving 11 bases between them. The CDR3 is CASSLVSAVSYEQYF. The CDR3 region has the DNA TGTGCCAGCAGCTTAGTTAGCGCGGTATCCTACGAGCAGTACTTC.